This entry lists 28 T cell receptor beta chains sequenced from one sample in a study of T cell changes during pregnancy in multiple sclerosis. Clones were read by immunoSEQ multiplex PCR, and TCRdb kept only the in-frame ones, dropping some. The table includes just over 90,000 clones, 91% detected once. The source was peripheral blood, collected after pregnancy. The source is a female donor in good health, enrolled as a control in a pregnancy study.

This clone was observed once. The V and J genes are TRBV7-9 and TRBJ2-4; 13 bases are shared with TRBD2. J gave up 5 bases and V 5 bases, and 9 bases lay outside the gene matches. Germline loops: CDR1 SEHNR, CDR2 FQNEAQ (reference sequence). This CDR3 comprises 17 residues. CDR3 sequence reads: CASSTRGGLAGENIQYF. The CDR3 region has the DNA TGTGCCAGCAGCACCCGCGGAGGACTAGCGGGGGAAAACATTCAGTACTTC.

V gene TRBV6-4 combines with J gene TRBJ2-7, with 7 positions matching TRBD1. V lost 5 bases to trimming and J lost 5 bases; unmatched junction nucleotides: 9. CDR1 is MRHNA and CDR2 is SNTAGT in the germline V gene. The CDR3 extends over 14 amino acids. CDR3 loop: CASSLTGQTDEQYF. The DNA for the CDR3 is TGTGCCAGCAGTTTGACGGGACAGACCGACGAGCAGTACTTC.

The chain carries TRBV5-5 and TRBJ2-6; D uncertain. Germline values: CDR1 SGHKS, CDR2 YYEKEE (reference sequence). This CDR3 contains 17 residues. Between the trimmed V and J ends, which lost 1 base and 0 bases, there was a span of 11 bases. This CDR3 is CASSLRGGSSGANVLTF. As DNA, the CDR3 is TGTGCCAGCAGCTTGAGAGGTGGTTCCTCTGGGGCCAACGTCCTGACTTTC.

CDR3: CASSVPGQGETQYF. The CDR3 nucleotides read TGCGCCAGCAGCGTACCGGGACAGGGGGAGACCCAGTACTTC. The rearrangement joins TRBV5-1 to TRBJ2-5; 10 bases line up with TRBD1. CDR1 is SGHRS and CDR2 is YFSETQ in the germline V gene. CDR3 size: 14 residues. Trimming took 4 bases from V and 5 from J; bases not matched to a gene: 5.

This chain joins TRBV18 and TRBJ1-1, with 7 bases that match TRBD1. V was pared by 5 bases and J by 0 bases, with 6 bases of the junction left unmatched. Per germline, CDR1 KGHSH and CDR2 LQKENI. The CDR3 runs to 15 residues. The chain's CDR3 is CASSGTAVMNTEAFF. In DNA form, the CDR3 reads TGTGCCAGCTCAGGGACAGCAGTCATGAACACTGAAGCTTTCTTT.

V gene TRBV9 combines with J gene TRBJ2-1, with a tentative D call TRBD2 (7 bases). Germline V gene lookup returns CDR1 SGDLS and CDR2 YYNGEE. The length of the CDR3 is 12 residues. Trimming pared 7 bases from V and 9 bases from J, leaving 14 bases between. CDR3 nucleotides: TGTGCCAGCGGACCCGGGGGGCGTGAGCAGTTCTTC. Protein sequence: CASGPGGREQFF.

The rearrangement links TRBV9 to TRBJ1-1; D gene unclear. Germline lookup yields CDR1 SGDLS and CDR2 YYNGEE. Between the trimmed V and J ends, which lost 0 bases and 5 bases, there was a span of 8 bases. The CDR3 totals 13 residues. In nucleotides, the CDR3 is TGTGCCAGCAGCGTAGAGCTTATGACTGAAGCTTTCTTT. As protein: CASSVELMTEAFF.

This rearrangement joins TRBV5-6 to TRBJ1-5; D possibly corresponds to TRBD1 (6 bases). Trimming took off 4 bases at V and 3 bases at J, with 11 bases between the two ends. This CDR3 comprises 14 residues. CDR1 is SGHDT and CDR2 is YYEEEE in the germline V gene. CDR3 DNA sequence: TGTGCCAGCAGCCGCACAGGGTTCAATCAGCCCCAGCATTTT. Its protein is CASSRTGFNQPQHF.

This sequence joins TRBV14 and TRBJ1-4, with D possibly being TRBD1 (6 bases). The CDR3 runs to 21 residues. Germline V gene data show CDR1 as SGHDN and CDR2 as FVKESK. Trimming stripped 4 bases from V and 0 bases from J, with 27 bases between. CDR3 protein: CASSRVRHGQPFPATNEKLFF. The CDR3 coding sequence is TGTGCCAGCAGCCGAGTAAGGCACGGACAGCCTTTTCCTGCAACTAATGAAAAACTGTTTTTT. The whole variable domain, filled in from reference TRBV14 and TRBJ1-4, reads EAGVTQFPSHSVIEKGQTVTLRCDPISGHDNLYWYRRVMGKEIKFLLHFVKESKQDESGMPNNRFLAERTGGTYSTLKVQPAELEDSGVYFCASSRVRHGQPFPATNEKLFFGSGTQLSVL.

This chain uses TRBV28 with TRBJ1-5; TRBD1 is a possible D gene (5 bases). The V end lost 3 bases, the J end lost 0 bases, and 9 bases lay between the germline ends. The germline gives CDR1 MDHEN, CDR2 SYDVKM. This CDR3 has 15 amino acids. CDR3 coding DNA: TGTGCCAGCAGTTTCCGACAGTATAGCAATCAGCCCCAGCATTTT. Protein sequence: CASSFRQYSNQPQHF. Looking up the rest from reference TRBV28 and TRBJ1-5 gives the full variable domain: DVKVTQSSRYLVKRTGEKVFLECVQDMDHENMFWYRQDPGLGLRLIYFSYDVKMKEKGDIPEGYSVSREKKERFSLILESASTNQTSMYLCASSFRQYSNQPQHFGDGTRLSIL.

Here the CDR3 reads CASSFYRVNEQFF. DNA for the CDR3: TGTGCCAGCAGTTTTTACAGGGTCAATGAGCAGTTCTTC. The rearrangement uses TRBV27 and TRBJ2-1; D may be TRBD1 (6 bases). In germline, CDR1 is MNHEY, CDR2 SMNVEV (reference sequence). The V gene lost 3 bases and the J gene lost 6 bases, with 9 bases spanning the gap. This CDR3 has 13 residues.

This chain links TRBV4-2 with TRBJ1-2; D unclear. The V and J ends lost 0 bases and 8 bases respectively, with 13 bases between them. Germline V gene lookup returns CDR1 LGHNA and CDR2 YNFKEQ. The CDR3 has 14 amino acids. The CDR3: CASSQDVASVGYTF. The CDR3, as DNA: TGTGCCAGCAGCCAAGATGTCGCGAGCGTGGGCTACACCTTC.

The rearrangement joins TRBV4-1 to TRBJ1-3, with D unclear. Germline CDR1 reads MGHRA; CDR2 reads YSYEKL. Trimming took off 1 base at V and 0 bases at J, with 7 bases between the two ends. The CDR3 consists of 15 residues. The CDR3 region has the DNA TGCGCCAGCAGCCAAGTATTCAGCTCTGGAAACACCATATATTTT. Translated: CASSQVFSSGNTIYF.

The V and J genes are TRBV15 and TRBJ1-4, with a possible D match to TRBD1 (6 bases). Trimming removed 2 bases at V and 7 bases at J, with 17 bases between. The CDR3 is made up of 16 amino acids. Germline CDR1 is LNHNV and CDR2 is YYDKDF (reference sequence). The CDR3 loop reads CATSRPHGVGGEKLFF. The CDR3 region has the DNA TGTGCCACCAGCAGACCCCACGGGGTAGGGGGTGAAAAACTGTTTTTT.

This clone has more than one count but fewer than ten. The CDR3 loop reads CASTSGRDNSPLHF. As DNA, the CDR3 is TGTGCCAGTACATCGGGCAGGGATAATTCACCCCTCCACTTT. J is TRBJ1-6 and V is TRBV19, with D perhaps TRBD1 (5 bases). CDR1 and CDR2 (germline): LNHDA, SQIVND (reference sequence). This CDR3 has 14 residues. Trimming cost V 7 bases and J 5 bases, with 12 bases left between them.

CDR3 sequence: CASSPAWTGWSEAFF. The CDR3 coding sequence is TGTGCCAGCAGTCCAGCCTGGACAGGGTGGTCTGAAGCTTTCTTT. The chain employs TRBV25-1 and TRBJ1-1, with 8 bases aligning to TRBD1. V trimming: 5 bases; J trimming: 6 bases; junction bases outside the gene matches: 11. The germline V gene encodes CDR1 MGHDK and CDR2 SYGVNS. This CDR3 is built from 15 residues.

Concerning this clone: Germline and junction disagree at one end, which may indicate a read error. The chain carries TRBV7-9 and TRBJ1-6; no clear D. This CDR3 has 14 residues. Germline V lookup: CDR1 SEHNR, CDR2 FQNEAQ (reference sequence). CDR3 sequence: CASSSQTYTSPLHF. As DNA, the CDR3 is TGTGCCAGCAGCTCTCAAACCTATACTTCACCCCTCCACTTT.

V is TRBV5-4 and J is TRBJ2-7; a possible D gene is TRBD2 (5 bases). V was trimmed by 4 bases and J by 6 bases, leaving 11 bases between them. The germline gives CDR1 SGHNT, CDR2 YYREEE (reference sequence). This CDR3 is 12 amino acids long. The CDR3 loop is CASSPSAGEQYF. CDR3 in DNA: TGTGCCAGCAGCCCCTCGGCGGGCGAGCAGTACTTC.

The chain combines TRBV19 with TRBJ2-5; a weak D match, TRBD1 (6 bases). Trimming cost V 3 bases and J 4 bases, with 21 bases left between them. Germline V gene lookup returns CDR1 LNHDA and CDR2 SQIVND (reference sequence). This CDR3 has 17 amino acids. In nucleotides, the CDR3 is TGTGCCAGTAGTATTGGGACCGAGGGCCAGGGGCGAGAGACCCAGTACTTC. As protein: CASSIGTEGQGRETQYF.

This clone appeared a few times. The chain recombines TRBV12-5 with TRBJ1-5; TRBD1 matches at 7 bases. This CDR3 contains 16 residues. Germline-derived CDR1 and CDR2 are LGHNT and FRNRAP. With 0 bases clipped from V and 3 bases from J, the junction kept 5 bases outside the gene matches. The CDR3 is CASGLVSGQNNQPQHF. For the CDR3, the DNA is TGTGCTAGTGGTTTGGTATCGGGACAGAACAATCAGCCCCAGCATTTT.

This chain links TRBV6-1 with TRBJ2-7; 7 positions agree with TRBD1. Looked up from germline, CDR1 is MNHNS and CDR2 is SASEGT. V was clipped by 3 bases and J by 0 bases; unmatched bases: 2. The CDR3 is 14 residues long. The CDR3 nucleotides are TGTGCCAGCAGTGAGAGACAGGGCTCCTACGAGCAGTACTTC. Amino acid sequence: CASSERQGSYEQYF.

This chain connects TRBV19 to TRBJ2-7, with 7 nucleotides matching TRBD1. The CDR3 length is 15 residues. The J segment lost 3 bases and the V segment lost 3 bases, leaving 8 bases of the junction unmatched. From germline, CDR1 is LNHDA and CDR2 SQIVND (reference sequence). The CDR3 here is CASSIAAGGYYEQYF. The CDR3 region has the DNA TGTGCCAGTAGTATTGCGGCAGGGGGTTACTACGAGCAGTACTTC. Looking up the rest from reference TRBV19 and TRBJ2-7 gives the full variable domain: DGGITQSPKYLFRKEGQNVTLSCEQNLNHDAMYWYRQDPGQGLRLIYYSQIVNDFQKGDIAEGYSVSREKKESFPLTVTSAQKNPTAFYLCASSIAAGGYYEQYFGPGTRLTVT.

The gene calls are TRBV6-5 and TRBJ1-2; possible D gene TRBD1, 6 bases. The CDR3 has 15 amino acids. CDR1 MNHEY and CDR2 SVGAGI come from the germline V gene. Trimming shortened V by 1 base and J by 8 bases, and 17 bases separated the two germline ends. The chain's CDR3 is CASSYYREEGGGYTF. CDR3 DNA: TGTGCCAGCAGTTACTACAGGGAGGAGGGGGGGGGCTACACCTTC.

This chain joins TRBV18 and TRBJ1-4; D is uncertain. V shed 2 bases and J shed 2 bases, with 9 bases lying between them. This CDR3 is 15 amino acids long. The germline CDR1 and CDR2 sequences are KGHSH and LQKENI. CDR3 DNA sequence: TGTGCCAGCTCACCAGGCGGCGACACTAATGAAAAACTGTTTTTT. As protein: CASSPGGDTNEKLFF.

The V and J genes are TRBV27 and TRBJ2-1; D possibly corresponds to TRBD1 (5 bases). Germline V lookup: CDR1 MNHEY, CDR2 SMNVEV (reference sequence). Trimming removed 2 bases from V and 5 bases from J, with 10 bases in between. CDR3 length equals 14 residues. CDR3 nucleotide sequence: TGTGCCAGCAGTTTAGCCAGGGCACACAATGAGCAGTTCTTC. Its translation: CASSLARAHNEQFF.

The V call is TRBV4-1, the J call TRBJ2-7; 7 positions agree with TRBD2. V shed 1 base, J shed 2 bases, and the junction held 2 bases outside the gene matches. The CDR3 loop spans 14 amino acids. CDR1 is MGHRA and CDR2 is YSYEKL in the germline V gene. DNA for the CDR3: TGCGCCAGCAGCCAAGGGGAGGGCCCCTACGAGCAGTACTTC. It yields the protein CASSQGEGPYEQYF.

The J gene is TRBJ2-2, the V gene TRBV2; no firm D call. Germline V lookup: CDR1 SNHLY, CDR2 FYNNEI. The V and J ends lost 11 bases and 5 bases respectively, with 15 bases between them. The CDR3 has 13 amino acids. The CDR3 coding sequence is TGTGCCGGCAAGGAGAGATGGACCGGGGAGCTGTTTTTT. This translates into CAGKERWTGELFF.

The V gene is TRBV27, the J gene TRBJ1-4; 7 bases are shared with TRBD1. CDR3 length equals 13 residues. V lost 4 bases and J lost 13; bases outside the gene matches: 9. From germline, CDR1 is MNHEY and CDR2 SMNVEV (reference sequence). CDR3 bases: TGTGCCAGCAGTTCCCGTCACCGGGACAGACTGTTTTTT. Translating it yields CASSSRHRDRLFF.